Given below is one TCR beta chain in context. The antigen is unknown. This sample stems from a study of T cells in Graves' hyperthyroidism and ophthalmopathy. Study context: Upon initial diagnosis and before any treatment, peripheral blood was collected.

Study-wide findings and caveats: Also found in blood were most expanded thyroid clonotypes above 0.001.

With 1 base removed from V and 0 bases from J, the gap between germline ends came to 17 bases. Germline CDR1 MGHRA, CDR2 YSYEKL. The CDR3 extends over 18 amino acids. Amplification yielded TCR beta CDR3 regions, with RNA transcripts as the source. The HTBI primer set drove a first-round RT-PCR of the TCR CDR3. TCRdb analysed the multiplex PCR reads with MiXCR anew, one entry per CDR3 protein. This table has approximately 570,000 distinct CDR3 sequences, 15% to 20% appearing once. The sample was blood. This TCR came from a man aged 35 to 55 with Graves' ophthalmopathy. The gene calls are TRBV4-1 and TRBJ2-3; D may be TRBD2 (7 bases). This CDR3 reads CASSQGVGGGRSTDTQYF. The DNA of the CDR3 is TGCGCCAGCAGCCAAGGGGTGGGGGGGGGCCGGAGCACAGATACGCAGTATTTT.